Shown below are 21 T cell receptor beta chains from a single sample sequenced in a study of shared clonotypes between healthy human individuals. Produced via immunoSEQ multiplex PCR; TCRdb's table is partial and in-frame only. The sample gives 2,100,000 or so clones, 95% of which show up once; over 0.1% is in the top ten. Material: naive CD4+ T cells sorted from blood. Subset indicated: CD45RA+ positively selected. The receptors were sampled from a man aged 18 to 30 in good health.

The chain joins TRBV9 to TRBJ2-7, with 9 nucleotides matching TRBD2. Germline loops: CDR1 SGDLS, CDR2 YYNGEE. The CDR3 length is 12 residues. Trimming removed 4 bases from V and 7 bases from J; junction bases left unmatched: 3. CDR3 DNA: TGTGCCAGCAGCCTAGCGGGACGGGAGCAGTACTTC. The encoded protein is CASSLAGREQYF.

The chain uses TRBV4-1 and TRBJ2-4; tentative D call: TRBD2 (5 bases). The CDR3 runs 16 residues. With 1 base removed from V and 0 bases from J, the gap between germline ends came to 10 bases. Per germline, CDR1 MGHRA and CDR2 YSYEKL. This CDR3 reads CASSQGVEGAKNIQYF. In nucleotides, the CDR3 is TGCGCCAGCAGCCAAGGGGTAGAGGGAGCCAAAAACATTCAGTACTTC.

The chain has TRBV6-5 and TRBJ1-1; 9 nucleotides agree with TRBD1. Germline CDR1 is MNHEY and CDR2 is SVGAGI. The CDR3 is made up of 15 amino acids. Trimming took 6 bases from V and 1 from J; bases not matched to a gene: 6. This CDR3 is CASRIPGQGNTEAFF. For the CDR3, the DNA is TGTGCCAGCAGAATACCGGGACAGGGGAACACTGAAGCTTTCTTT.

The sample holds one count of this clone. The CDR3 nucleotides are TGTGCCAGCAGTGGGGACTATGGCTACACCTTC. Translating gives CASSGDYGYTF. The chain links TRBV2 to TRBJ1-2; D unclear. This CDR3 has 11 amino acids. The germline CDR1 and CDR2 sequences are SNHLY and FYNNEI. Trimming removed 4 bases from V and 3 bases from J, with 3 bases in between.

The rearrangement links TRBV10-1 to TRBJ1-5; D is uncertain. V lost 4 bases, J lost 7 bases, and 11 bases lay in between. CDR1 is WNHNN and CDR2 is SYGVQD in the germline V gene (reference sequence). The CDR3 spans 13 residues. The CDR3 coding sequence is TGCGCCAGCAGTGCCGGGATAGGGCAGCCCCAGCATTTT. It specifies CASSAGIGQPQHF.

The CDR3, as DNA: TGCAGCGTTGAAGAGCGCAGAAGGTCGGGCACAGATACGCAGTATTTT. Residues: CSVEERRRSGTDTQYF. The chain uses TRBV29-1 and TRBJ2-3; D is undetermined. Germline CDR1 is SQVTM and CDR2 is ANQGSEA. Trimming shortened V by 0 bases and J by 1 base, and 14 bases separated the two germline ends. This CDR3 is 16 amino acids long.

The V gene is TRBV6-6, the J gene TRBJ2-1; a weak D match, TRBD2 (5 bases). The CDR3 is 15 residues long. V was trimmed by 0 bases and J by 5 bases, leaving 11 bases between them. CDR1 and CDR2 (germline): MNHNY, SVGAGI (reference sequence). Written as DNA, the CDR3 is TGTGCCAGCAGTTACTCGGGAGACCCAAACAATGAGCAGTTCTTC. It encodes CASSYSGDPNNEQFF.

This clone was seen once. This sequence joins TRBV9 and TRBJ2-1, with 10 bases aligning to TRBD2. The trim removed 0 bases at V and 4 bases at J, leaving 4 bases unmatched. CDR1 and CDR2 (germline): SGDLS, YYNGEE. The CDR3 sequence is 16 residues long. This CDR3 reads CASSVGGTSDYNEQFF. The CDR3 nucleotides read TGTGCCAGCAGCGTAGGAGGGACTAGCGATTACAATGAGCAGTTCTTC.

Points on this clone: This CDR3 is also generated by other DNA sequences in the sample. The chain couples TRBV7-9 to TRBJ2-7; possible D gene TRBD2, 6 bases. Germline values: CDR1 SEHNR, CDR2 FQNEAQ (reference sequence). V was clipped by 1 base and J by 6 bases, with 10 bases between them. The CDR3 spans 13 residues. CDR3 DNA: TGTGCCAGCAGCTTAGAGGTGGGAGGCGAGCAGTACTTC. It codes for CASSLEVGGEQYF.

This chain connects TRBV7-2 to TRBJ2-7; TRBD2 matches at 7 bases. Trimming removed 6 bases from V and 3 bases from J; junction bases left unmatched: 8. Germline V gene sequence: CDR1 SGHTA, CDR2 FQGNSA. CDR3 length: 14 residues. CDR3 sequence: CASRSGGPIYEQYF. CDR3 nucleotide sequence: TGTGCCAGCAGGTCGGGGGGTCCTATCTACGAGCAGTACTTC.

V usage is TRBV14 and J usage is TRBJ2-7; D is perhaps TRBD1 (5 bases). Germline V gene sequence: CDR1 SGHDN, CDR2 FVKESK. Trimming shortened V by 4 bases and J by 5 bases, and 9 bases separated the two germline ends. CDR3 size: 12 residues. The CDR3 protein is CASSPWGDEQYF. Written as DNA, the CDR3 is TGTGCCAGCAGCCCCTGGGGCGACGAGCAGTACTTC.

The chain combines TRBV5-6 with TRBJ1-2; 7 nucleotides agree with TRBD1. The CDR3 has 15 residues. Germline CDR1 and CDR2: SGHDT and YYEEEE. The J segment lost 6 bases and the V segment lost 1 base, leaving 9 bases of the junction unmatched. This CDR3 reads CASSLRHRGHHGYTF. The CDR3 DNA sequence: TGTGCCAGCAGCTTGAGGCACAGGGGCCATCATGGCTACACCTTC.

This chain uses TRBV5-4 with TRBJ1-4; D gene uncertain. This CDR3 has 16 amino acids. Per the germline V gene, CDR1 is SGHNT and CDR2 is YYREEE (reference sequence). V lost 3 bases and J lost 4, with 16 bases in between. The CDR3 loop is CASSSPAQTGNEKLFF. CDR3 bases: TGTGCCAGCAGCTCTCCGGCCCAGACGGGTAATGAAAAACTGTTTTTT.

Comments on this clone: A read error may explain this, as a much larger clone is one base away. Other nucleotide sequences in the sample specify the same CDR3. The chain carries TRBV5-4 and TRBJ2-7; no reliable D call. This CDR3 has 11 amino acids. The V and J ends lost 0 bases and 3 bases respectively, with 1 base between them. CDR1 is SGHNT and CDR2 is YYREEE in the germline V gene (reference sequence). The CDR3 spells CASSLGYEQYF. CDR3 DNA sequence: TGTGCCAGCAGCTTGGGCTACGAGCAGTACTTC.

This sequence joins TRBV28 and TRBJ1-2; D remains unclear. Looked up from germline, CDR1 is MDHEN and CDR2 is SYDVKM. The CDR3 contains 14 residues. With 5 bases removed from V and 8 bases from J, the gap between germline ends came to 18 bases. The CDR3 sequence is CASSAPSHRRGYTF. The DNA for the CDR3 is TGTGCCAGCAGTGCCCCCTCTCATCGAAGAGGCTACACCTTC.

This chain joins TRBV6-5 and TRBJ2-7; D remains ambiguous. The ends were cut back, 6 bases at V and 0 bases at J, with 15 bases in the middle. The CDR3 has 15 amino acids. CDR1 and CDR2 from the germline V gene are MNHEY and SVGAGI. The CDR3, as DNA: TGTGCCAGCAGAGCTTTAGTGGGAAGCTCCTACGAGCAGTACTTC. This codes for CASRALVGSSYEQYF.

The V gene is TRBV11-2, the J gene TRBJ1-3; D is possibly TRBD1 (6 bases). In germline, CDR1 is SGHAT, CDR2 FQNNGV. The CDR3 contains 16 residues. V shed 1 base and J shed 4 bases, with 14 bases lying between them. This chain's CDR3 is CASSLGWGRTGNTIYF. CDR3 coding DNA: TGTGCCAGCAGCTTAGGCTGGGGGCGGACAGGAAACACCATATATTTT.

The gene calls are TRBV4-1 and TRBJ2-3, with D possibly called TRBD1 or TRBD2 (7 bases each). The CDR3 extends over 17 amino acids. V was shortened by 4 bases and J by 4 bases, with 21 bases between the two germline ends. Germline assignment: CDR1 MGHRA and CDR2 YSYEKL. CDR3 loop: CASSPTQGGGAADTQYF. For the CDR3, the DNA is TGCGCCAGCAGCCCCACCCAGGGAGGGGGCGCCGCAGATACGCAGTATTTT.

Only one count was recorded for this clone. This chain uses TRBV7-2 with TRBJ2-7; 9 bases map to TRBD1. The CDR3 loop spans 13 amino acids. Germline V gene sequence: CDR1 SGHTA, CDR2 FQGNSA. J gave up 11 bases and V 5 bases, and 10 bases lay outside the gene matches. The CDR3 protein is CASSPRLGTGKYF. The CDR3 DNA is TGTGCCAGCAGCCCCCGACTTGGGACAGGGAAGTACTTC.

The chain has TRBV30 and TRBJ2-7, with 8 bases fitting TRBD1. The CDR3 loop spans 13 amino acids. J was trimmed by 6 bases and V by 2 bases; bases with no gene match: 6. Germline CDR1 is GTSNPN and CDR2 is SVGIG (reference sequence). In DNA form, the CDR3 reads TGTGCCTGGAGTTCCGGGACAGGTCGCGAGCAGTACTTC. Amino acid sequence: CAWSSGTGREQYF.

The rearrangement joins TRBV11-2 to TRBJ1-6; no clear D. The CDR3 has 16 residues. From germline, CDR1 is SGHAT and CDR2 FQNNGV. Trimming shortened V by 5 bases and J by 7 bases, and 18 bases separated the two germline ends. CDR3 nucleotides: TGTGCCAGCAGCCTCTCAATGGCCCTCGGGAATTCACCCCTCCACTTT. It is translated as CASSLSMALGNSPLHF. Filled out from reference TRBV11-2 and TRBJ1-6, the complete variable domain reads EAGVAQSPRYKIIEKRQSVAFWCNPISGHATLYWYQQILGQGPKLLIQFQNNGVVDDSQLPKDRFSAERLKGVDSTLKIQPAKLEDSAVYLCASSLSMALGNSPLHFGNGTRLTVT.